The 13 T cell receptor beta chains below all came from one sample that was sequenced in a study of shared clonotypes between healthy human individuals (TCRdb year 2020). The library was generated by the immunoSEQ multiplex PCR assay. Imported from immuneACCESS, the table was reduced by TCRdb to in-frame sequences with V and J called. These copies leave out some clones; in studies compared against another copy, an unresolved V gene accounts for under half, and the cause of the remainder is not known. For this sample the table gives under 600,000 clones, of which 95% to 97% were detected only once. The ten largest clones represent 0.064% of the sample. The sequencing input was naive CD4+ T cells sorted from blood. Sample cell subset or site, as interpreted from the label and publication: CD45RA+ positively selected. These receptors were collected from a woman aged 25 to 39 in good health.

The chain recombines TRBV10-2 with TRBJ2-7, with D perhaps being TRBD1 or TRBD2 (5 bases each). Germline V CDR1 and CDR2: WSHSY, SAAADI. CDR3 length: 12 amino acids. V was shortened by 3 bases and J by 5 bases, with 8 bases between the two germline ends. This CDR3 is CASSDWGNEQYF. The CDR3 DNA follows: TGCGCCAGCAGTGATTGGGGGAACGAGCAGTACTTC.

The chain recombines TRBV30 with TRBJ2-1, with D hard to call. V dropped 0 bases and J dropped 0 bases, with 12 bases sitting between them. Germline CDR1 GTSNPN, CDR2 SVGIG (reference sequence). The CDR3 length is 16 residues. The CDR3: CAWSVPDGFSYNEQFF. CDR3 DNA: TGTGCCTGGAGTGTACCCGACGGCTTCTCCTACAATGAGCAGTTCTTC. The variable domain in full, completed from reference TRBV30 and TRBJ2-1, reads SQTIHQWPATLVQPVGSPLSLECTVEGTSNPNLYWYRQAAGRGLQLLFYSVGIGQISSEVPQNLSASRPQDRQFILSSKKLLLSDSGFYLCAWSVPDGFSYNEQFFGPGTRLTVL.

The genes are TRBV5-1 and TRBJ2-7; a possible D gene is TRBD2 (6 bases). V lost 2 bases to trimming and J lost 4 bases, with 13 bases between them. Per germline, CDR1 SGHRS and CDR2 YFSETQ. The CDR3 totals 14 residues. As DNA, the CDR3 is TGCGCCAGCAGCTTATCCGGGAGACGTTACGAGCAGTACTTC. Its translation is CASSLSGRRYEQYF.

As to this clone: The same CDR3 can be traced to other DNA sequences in this sample. This chain connects TRBV2 to TRBJ2-7, with 11 nucleotides matching TRBD1. The CDR3 runs 14 residues. With V trimmed by 6 bases and J by 3 bases, 4 bases remained unmatched. CDR1 SNHLY and CDR2 FYNNEI come from the germline V gene. DNA for the CDR3: TGTGCCAGCAGGACCGGGACAGGGGGCTACGAGCAGTACTTC. Translating gives CASRTGTGGYEQYF.

This chain joins TRBV9 and TRBJ2-1, with 9 bases aligning to TRBD2. CDR1 and CDR2 from the germline V gene are SGDLS and YYNGEE. This CDR3 is built from 16 residues. Unmatched junction bases numbered 6, after V lost 4 bases and J lost 1 base. Written as DNA, the CDR3 is TGTGCCAGCAGCCTGATAGCGGGAGTGTCCTACAATGAGCAGTTCTTC. Translated, it gives CASSLIAGVSYNEQFF.

This chain uses TRBV7-9 with TRBJ2-1; the D call may be TRBD1 or TRBD2 (5 bases each). CDR3 length equals 14 residues. Between the trimmed V and J ends, which lost 3 bases and 5 bases, there was a span of 11 bases. Germline assignment: CDR1 SEHNR and CDR2 FQNEAQ (reference sequence). The CDR3 coding sequence is TGTGCCAGCAGCTTCCGACTGGGGGACAATGAGCAGTTCTTC. The encoded protein is CASSFRLGDNEQFF.

This chain links TRBV5-1 with TRBJ2-2; TRBD2 aligns across 9 bases. CDR3 size: 14 residues. Germline V gene data show CDR1 as SGHRS and CDR2 as YFSETQ. V lost 2 bases and J lost 7; bases outside the gene matches: 3. The CDR3: CASSLGSGSGELFF. In DNA, the CDR3 is TGCGCCAGCAGCTTAGGTAGCGGGAGCGGGGAGCTGTTTTTT.

Details on this clone: Other DNA sequences in this sample translate to the same CDR3. The J gene is TRBJ2-1, the V gene TRBV18; TRBD2 aligns across 10 bases. The CDR3 spans 16 residues. V lost 1 base and J lost 4; bases outside the gene matches: 4. CDR1 KGHSH and CDR2 LQKENI come from the germline V gene. The CDR3 bases are TGTGCCAGCTCACCACAAACTAGCGGGAATTACAATGAGCAGTTCTTC. Translation: CASSPQTSGNYNEQFF.

The genes are TRBV25-1 and TRBJ2-7; TRBD2 is a possible D gene (6 bases). Germline CDR1 and CDR2: MGHDK and SYGVNS. This CDR3 has 14 amino acids. V was cut by 6 bases and J by 2 bases, with 14 bases left in between. The CDR3 DNA is TGTGCCAGCAGGGATAGCGGTCGAACCTACGAGCAGTACTTC. Its translation: CASRDSGRTYEQYF.

Details on this clone: Other DNA sequences from this sample encode an identical CDR3 as well. The chain couples TRBV28 to TRBJ1-2; no clear D. Trimming stripped 3 bases from V and 5 bases from J, with 7 bases between. Per the germline V gene, CDR1 is MDHEN and CDR2 is SYDVKM. The CDR3 totals 12 residues. The CDR3 spells CASSFVGYGYTF. The DNA of the CDR3 is TGTGCCAGCAGTTTTGTGGGTTATGGCTACACCTTC.

The V gene is TRBV7-3, the J gene TRBJ2-7; 9 bases line up with TRBD1. V trimming: 5 bases; J trimming: 5 bases; junction bases outside the gene matches: 13. Per germline, CDR1 SGHTA and CDR2 FQGTGA. The CDR3 totals 16 residues. CDR3 coding DNA: TGTGCCAGCAGCCTCCTGGCTGGGACAGGGCTCCACGAGCAGTACTTC. Encoded protein: CASSLLAGTGLHEQYF.

This rearrangement joins TRBV7-9 to TRBJ2-7; 8 nucleotides align to TRBD2. Germline V lookup: CDR1 SEHNR, CDR2 FQNEAQ (reference sequence). The CDR3 spans 15 residues. The V segment lost 3 bases and the J segment 0 bases; nucleotides outside the gene matches: 4. Here the CDR3 DNA reads TGTGCCAGCAGCTTTACGGGAGGGTCCTCCTACGAGCAGTACTTC. It is translated as CASSFTGGSSYEQYF.

V usage is TRBV28 and J usage is TRBJ2-1; 9 bases agree with TRBD2. The CDR3 runs 16 residues. V lost 5 bases, J lost 4 bases, and 9 bases stayed unmatched. Germline V gives CDR1 MDHEN, CDR2 SYDVKM. In DNA, the CDR3 is TGTGCCAGCAGTCCCGGGGGGCTAGCGGGGTACAATGAGCAGTTCTTC. Encoded protein: CASSPGGLAGYNEQFF.